The next 32 T cell receptor beta chains were all read from a single sample in a study of T-cell memory formation after mild COVID-19. Each CDR3 protein gets one entry after TCRdb re-called the 5' RACE reads with MiXCR. The data contain around 340,000 distinct CDR3 sequences, approximately 15% of them seen just once; the ten biggest clones take up 22%. The sequencing input was PBMCs or a T cell subset sorted from them (not recorded which). These receptors all stem from a man in his late teens or twenties who had mild COVID-19 (a few samples of this study predate the infection). Cell type and time point are not known.

This clonotype appeared many times. J is TRBJ2-2 and V is TRBV4-2; TRBD1 aligns across 7 bases. The germline CDR1 and CDR2 sequences are LGHNA and YNFKEQ. With 0 bases clipped from V and 3 bases from J, the junction kept 7 bases outside the gene matches. This CDR3 has 17 amino acids. The CDR3 loop is CASSQDRRQGYTGELFF. The CDR3 region has the DNA TGTGCCAGCAGCCAAGATCGACGACAGGGCTACACCGGGGAGCTGTTTTTT.

This rearrangement joins TRBV12-3 or TRBV12-4 to TRBJ1-2; no clear D. Trimming stripped 3 bases from V and 6 bases from J, with 14 bases between. This CDR3 has 14 amino acids. CDR3: CASSFTMGLHGYTF. CDR3 coding DNA: TGTGCCAGCAGTTTTACAATGGGTCTTCATGGCTACACCTTC.

CDR3 region: CASSLARTLNTEAFF. CDR3 in DNA: TGTGCCAGCAGCTTAGCGCGGACACTGAACACTGAAGCTTTCTTT. The genes are TRBV7-2 and TRBJ1-1; perhaps TRBD1 as D (5 bases). The CDR3 has 15 amino acids. Per the germline V gene, CDR1 is SGHTA and CDR2 is FQGNSA. The germline V and J ends were trimmed by 0 bases and 0 bases, with 8 bases remaining between them.

CDR3 sequence reads: CASSSTQGWPNEQFF. The CDR3 DNA sequence: TGTGCCAGCAGCTCAACACAGGGGTGGCCCAATGAGCAGTTCTTC. The V call is TRBV7-9, the J call TRBJ2-1; 7 positions agree with TRBD1. J gave up 6 bases and V 4 bases, and 9 bases lay outside the gene matches. CDR3 length: 15 residues. CDR1 is SEHNR, CDR2 FQNEAQ, per germline (reference sequence).

This clonotype was recorded at least ten times. The V and J genes are TRBV24-1 and TRBJ2-1, with TRBD2 identical over 11 bases. There are 16 residues in the CDR3. CDR1 is KGHDR, CDR2 SFDVKD, per germline. Trimming removed 2 bases from V and 4 bases from J; junction bases left unmatched: 3. CDR3 sequence (DNA): TGTGCCACCAGTGATTCCGGGACTAGCGGATACAATGAGCAGTTCTTC. Protein product: CATSDSGTSGYNEQFF.

At least ten counts were recorded for this clonotype. The gene calls are TRBV5-1 and TRBJ2-3; D is unclear. V lost 0 bases to trimming and J lost 4 bases, with 6 bases between them. Germline V gives CDR1 SGHRS, CDR2 YFSETQ. This CDR3 is 13 amino acids long. The CDR3 DNA sequence: TGCGCCAGCAGCTTGGGGGCCCCAGATACGCAGTATTTT. Its protein product is CASSLGAPDTQYF.

The chain combines TRBV12-3 or TRBV12-4 with TRBJ2-3; D tentatively fits TRBD1 or TRBD2 (5 bases each). With 2 bases removed from V and 2 bases from J, the gap between germline ends came to 11 bases. The CDR3 contains 15 residues. The CDR3 reads CASSLSRENTDTQYF. The CDR3 nucleotides read TGTGCCAGCAGTTTAAGCAGGGAGAACACAGATACGCAGTATTTT.

This clonotype occurred many times. V is TRBV3-1 and J is TRBJ2-5, with 12 bases matching TRBD2. Trimming took 4 bases from V and 5 from J; bases not matched to a gene: 8. Germline CDR1 LGHDT, CDR2 YNNKEL (reference sequence). CDR3 length: 16 amino acids. The CDR3 nucleotides read TGTGCCAGCAGCCCTGGACTAGCGGGGCCCCCGGAGACCCAGTACTTC. Protein: CASSPGLAGPPETQYF.

The chain couples TRBV4-1 to TRBJ2-1, with D unresolved. Deletions cut 0 bases from V and 0 bases from J, with 12 bases between. Germline V gene sequence: CDR1 MGHRA, CDR2 YSYEKL. This CDR3 is 17 amino acids long. CDR3 in DNA: TGCGCCAGCAGCCAAGATGCGAAACAGACCTCCTACAATGAGCAGTTCTTC. Translation gives CASSQDAKQTSYNEQFF.

This clonotype was observed a handful of times. The rearrangement joins TRBV14 to TRBJ2-5; 9 bases line up with TRBD1. Germline V CDR1 and CDR2: SGHDN, FVKESK. The CDR3 is made up of 18 amino acids. J was trimmed by 1 base and V by 5 bases; bases with no gene match: 14. This CDR3 reads CASSAHRGPGELQETQYF. CDR3 coding DNA: TGTGCCAGCAGCGCCCACAGGGGGCCGGGGGAGCTCCAAGAGACCCAGTACTTC.

About this clonotype: Because the CDR3's place on the DNA is in doubt, the DNA is left out and the CDR3 is given as listed by TCRdb. The rearrangement links TRBV21-1 to TRBJ2-3; TRBD2 is taken as the D call from the table, unchecked against the DNA. TRBV21-1 is flagged as a pseudogene. Ends included, the CDR3 has 15 residues. CDR3: CASSRVGEGTDTQYF.

This clonotype showed up many times. The chain couples TRBV7-9 to TRBJ2-3; D is unresolved. CDR3 length: 14 amino acids. V was clipped by 8 bases and J by 2 bases, with 14 bases between them. Germline V gene data show CDR1 as SEHNR and CDR2 as FQNEAQ (reference sequence). CDR3 amino acids: CASSSGPSTDTQYF. CDR3 DNA: TGTGCCAGCTCGTCCGGGCCTTCCACAGATACGCAGTATTTT.

This clonotype turned up a few times. The V call is TRBV10-3, the J call TRBJ2-7; 9 bases fit TRBD1. From germline, CDR1 is ENHRY and CDR2 SYGVKD. This CDR3 is built from 14 residues. The junction had 4 bases not matched to a gene; V was cut back by 7 bases and J by 0 bases. This CDR3 is CAITRQGDSYEQYF. The DNA of the CDR3 is TGTGCCATCACTCGACAGGGGGACTCCTACGAGCAGTACTTC.

This chain connects TRBV20-1 to TRBJ1-1; D might be TRBD1 (6 bases). V was trimmed by 6 bases and J by 5 bases, leaving 22 bases between them. This CDR3 contains 15 residues. Germline V gives CDR1 DFQATT, CDR2 SNEGSKA (reference sequence). As DNA, the CDR3 is TGCAGTGCCACCACACGAACAGGGTACGGTACTGAAGCTTTCTTT. It is translated as CSATTRTGYGTEAFF.

This clonotype was detected ten times or more. DNA for the CDR3: TGCAGTGCTAGGGAAGGACTAGCGGGGTCACCCGAGCAGTACGTC. This gives the protein CSAREGLAGSPEQYV. This rearrangement joins TRBV20-1 to TRBJ2-7, with 12 bases fitting TRBD2. V trimming: 3 bases; J trimming: 6 bases; junction bases outside the gene matches: 9. The CDR3 sequence is 15 residues long. Germline values: CDR1 DFQATT, CDR2 SNEGSKA (reference sequence).

This clonotype came up a few times. The J gene is TRBJ1-5, the V gene TRBV5-1; D is unclear. This CDR3 contains 13 residues. The germline V and J ends were trimmed by 1 base and 6 bases, with 8 bases remaining between them. CDR1 and CDR2 from the germline V gene are SGHRS and YFSETQ. CDR3 DNA: TGCGCCAGCAGCTTGTGGCCGGGTCAGCCCCAGCATTTT. This translates into CASSLWPGQPQHF.

The sample holds many counts of this clonotype. The gene calls are TRBV7-2 and TRBJ1-2, with TRBD1 as a possible D gene (5 bases). Trimming took off 2 bases at V and 4 bases at J, with 11 bases between the two ends. This CDR3 contains 14 residues. Germline V gene lookup returns CDR1 SGHTA and CDR2 FQGNSA. The CDR3 bases are TGTGCCAGCAGCTTACACCAGGGATCCTATGGCTACACCTTC. Translated, it gives CASSLHQGSYGYTF.

This sequence joins TRBV12-3 or TRBV12-4 and TRBJ1-1, with D perhaps matching TRBD1 (6 bases). CDR3 length: 14 amino acids. Trimming cost V 6 bases and J 1 base, with 12 bases left between them. As DNA, the CDR3 is TGTGCCAGCAGCAGGGGAGTACAGAACACTGAAGCTTTCTTT. Protein: CASSRGVQNTEAFF.

V and J are TRBV5-1 and TRBJ1-1; D possibly corresponds to TRBD1 (5 bases). CDR1 is SGHRS, CDR2 YFSETQ, per germline. The V end lost 5 bases, the J end lost 0 bases, and 11 bases lay between the germline ends. This CDR3 spans 14 amino acids. Written as DNA, the CDR3 is TGCGCCAGCAGAGGGACGGTTATGAACACTGAAGCTTTCTTT. The encoded protein is CASRGTVMNTEAFF.

This chain connects TRBV7-9 to TRBJ2-1; D is possibly TRBD2 (6 bases). Germline CDR1 is SEHNR and CDR2 is FQNEAQ (reference sequence). This CDR3 has 16 residues. Trimming removed 5 bases from V and 6 bases from J, with 20 bases in between. The CDR3 region has the DNA TGTGCCAGCAGCCAAGTGGGCAGGGAGGAGGGCAATGAGCAGTTCTTC. It translates to CASSQVGREEGNEQFF.

The chain is built from TRBV27 and TRBJ1-2; D is perhaps TRBD1 (5 bases). This CDR3 region has 15 residues. Trimming left V 6 bases short and J 1 base short, with 15 bases between. Germline CDR1 is MNHEY and CDR2 is SMNVEV (reference sequence). CDR3 amino acids: CASSLSGTFNYGYTF. The CDR3 nucleotides are TGTGCCAGCAGCCTTTCCGGGACTTTTAACTATGGCTACACCTTC.

DNA for the CDR3: TGTGCCACCAGCAGAGGGGGCTCAGATACGCAGTATTTT. Translation: CATSRGGSDTQYF. The chain carries TRBV15 and TRBJ2-3, with TRBD1 as a possible D gene (5 bases). The CDR3 has 13 residues. The germline V and J ends were trimmed by 1 base and 4 bases, with 6 bases remaining between them. Germline V gene lookup returns CDR1 LNHNV and CDR2 YYDKDF (reference sequence).

This clonotype occurred many times. The chain has TRBV4-3 and TRBJ1-2; a weak D match, TRBD1 (5 bases). The CDR3 extends over 16 amino acids. Germline V gene data show CDR1 as LGHNA and CDR2 as YSLEER. Trimming pared 1 base from V and 0 bases from J, leaving 12 bases between. This chain's CDR3 is CASSQAPGRTNYGYTF. For the CDR3, the DNA is TGCGCCAGCAGCCAAGCTCCGGGACGGACTAACTATGGCTACACCTTC.

The chain carries TRBV7-2 and TRBJ1-5, with unresolved D. V shed 5 bases and J shed 2 bases, with 7 bases lying between them. The CDR3 contains 13 residues. Per the germline V gene, CDR1 is SGHTA and CDR2 is FQGNSA. The CDR3 protein is CASSQSRNQPQHF. Written as DNA, the CDR3 is TGTGCCAGCAGCCAATCCCGCAATCAGCCCCAGCATTTT.

The rearrangement links TRBV19 to TRBJ2-7; D unclear. The CDR3 is 13 amino acids. The germline V and J ends were trimmed by 5 bases and 4 bases, with 12 bases remaining between them. Per germline, CDR1 LNHDA and CDR2 SQIVND (reference sequence). This chain's CDR3 is CASSSRHGYEQYV. The DNA of the CDR3 is TGTGCCAGTAGTTCCAGACACGGGTACGAGCAGTACGTC.

This clonotype has a count of ten or more. J is TRBJ1-1 and V is TRBV6-2 or TRBV6-3, with D possibly TRBD1 on 5 matching bases. The V end lost 6 bases, the J end lost 1 base, and 15 bases lay between the germline ends. This CDR3 contains 15 residues. Germline assignment: CDR1 MNHEY and CDR2 SVGEGT. The DNA for the CDR3 is TGTGCCAGCAGAAACTACGCGGGGCCGAACACTGAAGCTTTCTTT. Its translation: CASRNYAGPNTEAFF.

The V call is TRBV5-1, the J call TRBJ2-1, with 8 nucleotides matching TRBD1. Germline V gives CDR1 SGHRS, CDR2 YFSETQ. With 4 bases clipped from V and 5 bases from J, the junction kept 8 bases outside the gene matches. This CDR3 region has 15 residues. This CDR3 reads CASSPGTGKNNEQFF. In DNA, the CDR3 is TGCGCCAGCAGCCCCGGGACAGGAAAGAACAATGAGCAGTTCTTC. The whole variable domain, remainder taken from reference TRBV5-1 and TRBJ2-1, is KAGVTQTPRYLIKTRGQQVTLSCSPISGHRSVSWYQQTPGQGLQFLFEYFSETQRNKGNFPGRFSGRQFSNSRSEMNVSTLELGDSALYLCASSPGTGKNNEQFFGPGTRLTVL.

This rearrangement joins TRBV19 to TRBJ2-7, with D possibly TRBD1 on 5 matching bases. The CDR3 runs 13 residues. The germline V gene encodes CDR1 LNHDA and CDR2 SQIVND (reference sequence). V was pared by 5 bases and J by 0 bases, with 8 bases between. CDR3 coding DNA: TGTGCCAGTAGTGCAGGGTACTCCTACGAGCAGTACTTC. This encodes CASSAGYSYEQYF.

The chain has TRBV29-1 and TRBJ2-2; 7 bases are a match to TRBD1. The CDR3 spans 14 residues. The germline V gene has CDR1 SQVTM and CDR2 ANQGSEA. The V gene end was trimmed by 5 bases and the J gene end by 1 base; junction bases not matched to a gene: 4. This chain's CDR3 is CSVRGTVNTGELFF. DNA of the CDR3: TGCAGCGTTCGAGGGACAGTGAACACCGGGGAGCTGTTTTTT.

This clonotype has more than one count but fewer than ten. V usage is TRBV7-4 and J usage is TRBJ2-7; 9 nucleotides align to TRBD1. Germline V gene sequence: CDR1 SGHVT, CDR2 SQSDAQ. After removal of 5 bases from V and 3 bases from J, the junction contained 14 bases not matched to a gene. This CDR3 contains 17 residues. The chain's CDR3 is CASSQRDRVCKSYEQYF. The CDR3 region has the DNA TGTGCCAGCAGCCAACGGGACAGGGTATGCAAAAGCTACGAGCAGTACTTC.

This clonotype was found a few times. V is TRBV20-1 and J is TRBJ2-4; D possibly corresponds to TRBD2 (5 bases). With 7 bases removed from V and 0 bases from J, the gap between germline ends came to 7 bases. CDR1 is DFQATT, CDR2 SNEGSKA, per germline (reference sequence). The CDR3 length is 12 residues. The CDR3 DNA is TGCAGTGTGGGAGAAGCCAAAAACATTCAGTACTTC. Translated: CSVGEAKNIQYF.

This clonotype has ten or more counts. This chain connects TRBV7-9 to TRBJ2-7; D is undetermined. Between the trimmed V and J ends, which lost 4 bases and 3 bases, there was a span of 10 bases. Germline CDR1 is SEHNR and CDR2 is FQNEAQ (reference sequence). This CDR3 contains 13 residues. The CDR3 spells CASSSPTDYEQYF. The CDR3 DNA follows: TGTGCCAGCAGCTCCCCGACTGACTACGAGCAGTACTTC.